Listed below are T cell receptor beta chains from one sample, sequenced in a study of blood T cell repertoires in COVID-19. Method: immunoSEQ multiplex PCR; TCRdb's copy keeps in-frame clones and lacks some. The sample yields some 330,000 clones, around 86% seen once. The sequenced sample was PBMCs or T cells enriched from blood (not recorded which). The receptors here all came from a man in his thirties or forties who had recovered from COVID-19. Both conserved end residues are part of each CDR3. Each record gives: J gene, V gene, clone size, D gene, CDR3 DNA, CDR3 protein. D genes are given only for firm matches. Rows may omit the clone size; those that give it use once, few, many or a size class.

>TRBJ2-2|TRBV19|-|TRBD1
TGTGCCAGTAATAAGGACAGGCCGAACACCGGGGAGCTGTTTTTT
CASNKDRPNTGELFF
>TRBJ1-2|TRBV3-1/TRBV3-2|-|TRBD1
TGTGCCAGCAGCTACAGGGGAATCGAATATGGCTACACCTTC
CASSYRGIEYGYTF
>TRBJ2-6|TRBV5-1|-|-
TGCGCCAGCAGCCAGATCCTACCCGGGACTCCGAGCTCTGGGGCCAACGTCCTGACTTTC
CASSQILPGTPSSGANVLTF
>TRBJ2-7|TRBV7-8|-|-
TGTGCCAGCAGCTTGTTTTCCGGGAATAACGAGCAGTACTTC
CASSLFSGNNEQYF
>TRBJ1-5|TRBV19|-|TRBD1
TGTGCCACCTGGGACAGGGGTACCAATCAGCCCCAGCATTTT
CATWDRGTNQPQHF
>TRBJ2-1|TRBV27|-|-
TGTGCCAGCAGTTTGAGGGCCCCCTACAATGAGCAGTTCTTC
CASSLRAPYNEQFF
>TRBJ2-7|TRBV5-1|few|-
TGCGCCAGCAGCTTGGACGGGATCGACGAGCAGTACTTC
CASSLDGIDEQYF
>TRBJ2-2|TRBV2|-|TRBD1
TGTGCCAGCAGATGGGACAGGGCCACCGGGGAGCTGTTTTTT
CASRWDRATGELFF
>TRBJ2-7|TRBV4-2|-|TRBD2
TGTGCCAGCAGCCAAGGTCGGGGGGTGACCTACGAGCAGTACTTC
CASSQGRGVTYEQYF
>TRBJ1-6|TRBV15|-|TRBD1
TGTGCCACCAGCAGCGGGGGACAGAGTAATTCACCCCTCCACTTT
CATSSGGQSNSPLHF
>TRBJ2-7|TRBV7-9|-|-
TGTGCCAGCAGCTTATTCCCAGGGCCCTACGAGCAGTACTTC
CASSLFPGPYEQYF
>TRBJ1-2|TRBV18|few|-
TGTGCCAGCTCCCTTGGACAGAGCTATCTGGGCTACACCTTC
CASSLGQSYLGYTF
>TRBJ1-2|TRBV18|-|TRBD1
TGTGCCAGCTCACCACCGGGTCTAACAGGGGGCGGCTACACCTTC
CASSPPGLTGGGYTF
>TRBJ2-7|TRBV5-4|once|TRBD2
TGTGCCAGCAGCTTGGAGCGGGAGGGAGCCGAGCAGTACTTC
CASSLEREGAEQYF
>TRBJ1-3|TRBV11-2|once|-
TGTGCCAGCAGCTTTAGCGCCGGAAACACCATATATTTT
CASSFSAGNTIYF
>TRBJ2-2|TRBV28|once|TRBD1
TGTGCCAGCAGTCCCACAGGGGGCAGAGGAACACCGGGGGAGCTGTTTTTT
CASSPTGGRGTPGELFF
>TRBJ2-3|TRBV11-3|-|-
TGTGCCAGCAGCTTTACTCAGGCAGATACGCAGTATTTT
CASSFTQADTQYF
>TRBJ1-2|TRBV18|-|-
TGTGCCAGCTCACCGTTACAGGGTGCCGCTAACTATGGCTACACCTTC
CASSPLQGAANYGYTF
>TRBJ1-1|TRBV25-1|-|TRBD1
TGTGCCAGGGACGGACAGGGAAGAGCGTACACTGAAGCTTTCTTT
CARDGQGRAYTEAFF
>TRBJ2-7|TRBV28|few|TRBD1
TGTGCCAGCAGTTTAGGGACAGGGGCTAGGGAGCAGTACTTC
CASSLGTGAREQYF
>TRBJ2-1|TRBV7-2|-|TRBD2
TGTGCCAGCAGCCGGACTAGCTTCGATGAGCAGTTCTTC
CASSRTSFDEQFF
>TRBJ2-1|TRBV5-1|-|-
TGCGCCAGCAGCTTGGAACAGGGCTTGAAGTCCTACAATGAGCAGTTCTTC
CASSLEQGLKSYNEQFF
>TRBJ2-7|TRBV5-4|once|TRBD2
TGTGCCAGCAGCTTGACGGGGGGGGAGCAGTACTTC
CASSLTGGEQYF
>TRBJ2-4|TRBV11-2|-|-
TGTGCCAGCAGCTTAGCAACCGGGGCCAAAAACATTCAGTACTTC
CASSLATGAKNIQYF
>TRBJ2-5|TRBV4-1|few|-
TGCGCCAGCAGCCCCTGGACATCGGAGACCCAGTACTTC
CASSPWTSETQYF
>TRBJ2-1|TRBV9|-|-
TGTGCCAGCAGCGTAGAAGTGCACCGGAATGAGCAGTTCTTC
CASSVEVHRNEQFF
>TRBJ2-2|TRBV3-1/TRBV3-2|-|TRBD2
TGTGCCAGCAGAGAACTAGCGGGAGGGCCGCGCACCGGGGAGCTGTTTTTT
CASRELAGGPRTGELFF
>TRBJ1-1|TRBV4-1|few|TRBD1
TGCGCCAGCAGCCATTCCTCTACAGGGGTCGGCACTGAAGCTTTCTTT
CASSHSSTGVGTEAFF
>TRBJ1-3|TRBV15|-|-
TGTGCCACCAGCAGAGATTTGACAGGAGCGACCTCTGGAAACACCATATATTTT
CATSRDLTGATSGNTIYF
>TRBJ2-7|TRBV2|-|TRBD2
TGTGCCAGCGGTACTAGCGGGAGGGCCCACGAGCAGTACTTC
CASGTSGRAHEQYF
>TRBJ2-7|TRBV21-1|many|-
TGTGCCAGCGGGACAGTCGGATCCTACGAGCAGTACTTC
CASGTVGSYEQYF
>TRBJ1-2|TRBV6-6|-|-
TGTGCCAGCAGTTACCTTGACCGGGACTATGGCTACACCTTC
CASSYLDRDYGYTF
>TRBJ2-7|TRBV11-3|-|TRBD1
TGTGCCAGCAGCCCCCGGGACAGGGGCCTCGAGCAGTACTTC
CASSPRDRGLEQYF
>TRBJ1-5|TRBV10-2|-|-
TGCGCCAGCGGGAGAGGAGGTTTGGGCAATCAGCCCCAGCATTTT
CASGRGGLGNQPQHF
>TRBJ1-3|TRBV11-2|-|-
TGTGCCAGCAGCTCCACCATGACAGGTGGGAACACCATATATTTT
CASSSTMTGGNTIYF
>TRBJ1-5|TRBV28|few|-
TGTGCCAGCTCGGGAATGTATAGCAATCAGCCCCAGCATTTT
CASSGMYSNQPQHF